This TCR beta chain appears in the sequencing data of a study of T cell clonotyping in hematopoietic cell transplantation. Samples: about 28 days before transplant, then days 30, 100 and 180 after. Germline V gene data show CDR1 as SGHDT and CDR2 as YYEEEE. The CDR3 spans 15 residues. Trimming took 0 bases from V and 7 from J; bases not matched to a gene: 3. Assay used: immunoSEQ multiplex PCR; TCRdb lists only in-frame clones, some missing. This table has about 11,000 clones, about half appearing once. This clone was seen more than once but under ten times. This clonotype was obtained from a male patient between 45 and 60 years old who had an allogeneic stem cell transplant from an unrelated donor, so the T cells may come from the graft donor. Some clones in this sample may be carry-over from other donors' samples. The rearrangement joins TRBV5-6 to TRBJ2-2; 10 nucleotides agree with TRBD2. Sequenced material: PBMCs, taken 30 days after allogeneic stem cell transplant. CDR3 bases: TGTGCCAGCAGCTTGGATCTAGCGGGAGTCGGGGAGCTGTTTTTT. The encoded protein is CASSLDLAGVGELFF. Together with reference TRBV5-6 and TRBJ2-2, the CDR3 gives the full variable domain: DAGVTQSPTHLIKTRGQQVTLRCSPKSGHDTVSWYQQALGQGPQFIFQYYEEEERQRGNFPDRFSGHQFPNYSSELNVNALLLGDSALYLCASSLDLAGVGELFFGEGSRLTVL.